This is a list of T cell receptor beta chains from one sample in a study of cytomegalovirus exposure and HLA in healthy donors. Measured with immunoSEQ multiplex PCR; TCRdb has only the in-frame clones, and not every one. The table includes under 300,000 clones, 80% to 90% detected once. The specimen was PBMCs. These receptor sequences come from a man aged 40-49 years in good health and CMV-seropositive. Each CDR3 is given with its conserved first and last residue. The order of the fields is clone size, V gene, J gene, D gene, CDR3 DNA, CDR3 protein. The D gene is left open where the match is weak. Clone size appears in some rows only: once, few, many, or a class for an expanded clone.

abundance: .; v_gene: TRBV6-6; j_gene: TRBJ1-2; d_gene: TRBD1; CDR3nt: TGTGCCAGCAGTGATTGGACAGGGCCTAACTATGGCTACACCTTC; CDR3aa: CASSDWTGPNYGYTF
abundance: few; v_gene: TRBV10-2; j_gene: TRBJ2-3; d_gene: TRBD2; CDR3nt: TGCGCCAGCAGTGTCGAAACCCTAGCGGGGGGCACAGATACGCAGTATTTT; CDR3aa: CASSVETLAGGTDTQYF
abundance: .; v_gene: TRBV5-4; j_gene: TRBJ2-1; d_gene: TRBD2; CDR3nt: TGTGCCAGCAGCTTGTCGGGTTGGGGGGGACTTGAGCAGTTCTTC; CDR3aa: CASSLSGWGGLEQFF
abundance: .; v_gene: TRBV9; j_gene: TRBJ2-7; d_gene: TRBD2; CDR3nt: TGTGCCAGCAGCGTAGCTGCGACTAGCAACTACGAGCAGTACTTC; CDR3aa: CASSVAATSNYEQYF
abundance: few; v_gene: TRBV5-6; j_gene: TRBJ2-1; d_gene: .; CDR3nt: TGTGCCAGCGAGCGGAGGAGCTCCTACAATGAGCAGTTCTTC; CDR3aa: CASERRSSYNEQFF
abundance: .; v_gene: TRBV29-1; j_gene: TRBJ2-7; d_gene: TRBD2; CDR3nt: TGCAGCGGCCTAGGCGGGAGTTCGTCCTACGAGCAGTACTTC; CDR3aa: CSGLGGSSSYEQYF
abundance: .; v_gene: TRBV18; j_gene: TRBJ1-5; d_gene: TRBD1; CDR3nt: TGTGCCAGCTCACCTCCAGCGGGACAGGGCGGTTGGCCCCAGCATTTT; CDR3aa: CASSPPAGQGGWPQHF
abundance: .; v_gene: TRBV2; j_gene: TRBJ2-7; d_gene: .; CDR3nt: TGTGCCAGCAGTGAGGTAGGGGTATCCTACGAGCAGTACTTC; CDR3aa: CASSEVGVSYEQYF
abundance: .; v_gene: TRBV5-6; j_gene: TRBJ2-7; d_gene: .; CDR3nt: TGTGCCAGCAGCTTGGGGCTCGAGCAGTACTTC; CDR3aa: CASSLGLEQYF
abundance: few; v_gene: TRBV6-5; j_gene: TRBJ1-4; d_gene: .; CDR3nt: TGTGCCAGCAGTCCACCGGACAGTAATGAAAAACTGTTTTTT; CDR3aa: CASSPPDSNEKLFF
abundance: .; v_gene: TRBV7-6; j_gene: TRBJ2-3; d_gene: .; CDR3nt: TGTGCCAGCAGCTTAGCAGGCGTGACTGGTGAGATCACAGATACGCAGTATTTT; CDR3aa: CASSLAGVTGEITDTQYF